This T cell receptor beta chain was captured in a study of lung T cells in sarcoidosis with Löfgren's syndrome. Across the whole study: In sarcoidosis, CD4+ T cells accumulate in bronchoalveolar lavage fluid. Study-wide results and caveats: Multiple Löfgren's syndrome patients reportedly shared TRAV12-1 and TRBV2 CDR3 motifs. TRBV2 was the preferred pairing partner of TRAV12-1, with similar CDR3s.

Sample share makes this clonotype medium-sized. Its antigen is unidentified. Using its own MiXCR run on the reads, TCRdb lists one record per CDR3 protein. The sample has roughly 19,000 distinct CDR3 sequences, roughly 20% seen once; the top ten hold roughly 4%. Trimming cost V 2 bases and J 6 bases, with 18 bases left between them. The V gene's germline CDR1 is MNHEY and CDR2 SVGEGT. The CDR3 spans 16 residues. The V and J genes are TRBV6-2 or TRBV6-3 and TRBJ2-3, with D perhaps matching TRBD2 (5 bases). Sequences were obtained from CD4+ T cells from PBMCs. The receptor comes from a human donor with sarcoidosis (Löfgren's syndrome or another form), or a control subject (not recorded which). The CDR3 sequence is CASSYGVPGLRDTQYF. CDR3 bases: TGTGCCAGCAGTTACGGCGTGCCTGGACTCAGGGATACGCAGTATTTT.